The clone carrying this TCR beta chain came up a few times. As yet, its antigen is unknown. V was clipped by 9 bases and J by 3 bases; unmatched bases: 2. This CDR3 comprises 12 residues. In germline, CDR1 is SNHLY, CDR2 FYNNEI. Library preparation (for TCRbeta) was performed with unique molecular identifiers. One entry per CDR3 protein, called by TCRdb with MiXCR from the PCR reads. The sample carries about 980,000 distinct CDR3 sequences, about 30% recorded once. This record comes from a study of T-cell reconstitution after alpha-beta-depleted transplantation in children. Whole-study results and caveats: A year had passed since transplant, and T-cell counts and diversity by then came mostly from newly produced T cells. Surviving recipient cells, namely T cells and thymic progenitors, were the source of high day-60 TCRbeta diversity in some patients.

The V gene is TRBV2, the J gene TRBJ2-1; 7 nucleotides agree with TRBD1. This specimen consisted of PBMCs, mostly from graft donor cells, obtained 360 days after TCRalphabeta/CD19-depleted stem cell transplant. The clonotype was recovered from a boy less than two years old who had a stem cell transplant for SCID, so the T cells may come from the graft donor. The DNA of the CDR3 is TGTGCCAGAGGACAGGTCTACAATGAGCAGTTCTTC. This translates into CARGQVYNEQFF.